Sequencing of this TCR beta chain was carried out in a study of T cell responses to AZD1222 COVID-19 vaccine. Points from the study as a whole: No repertoire was sampled before or during the peak T cell response, only after it. As reported, nearly half of all spike-specific TCRs target variant regions that are unmutated. The CD4 TCRs associated with vaccination extended across spike and predominated at 160-218 and 743-854.

Points on this clone: The antigen is not known.

Samples with a second dose at about 4 or about 12 weeks were pooled together. The junction had 13 bases not matched to a gene; V was cut back by 4 bases and J by 10 bases. Germline V gene lookup returns CDR1 SGHRS and CDR2 YFSETQ. CDR3 length: 15 amino acids. The assay was immunoSEQ multiplex PCR, and TCRdb's table has in-frame clones only and misses some. The data hold about 150,000 clones, with approximately 91% observed a single time. This TCR derives from an adult who received the AZD1222 COVID-19 vaccine. This specimen was peripheral blood, taken 28 days after the second AZD1222 dose. This chain links TRBV5-1 with TRBJ2-2, with 7 bases identical to TRBD1. The chain's CDR3 is CASSPSPGQTMELFF. Here the CDR3 DNA reads TGCGCCAGCAGCCCCTCACCGGGACAGACTATGGAGCTGTTTTTT. Together with reference TRBV5-1 and TRBJ2-2, the CDR3 gives the full variable domain: KAGVTQTPRYLIKTRGQQVTLSCSPISGHRSVSWYQQTPGQGLQFLFEYFSETQRNKGNFPGRFSGRQFSNSRSEMNVSTLELGDSALYLCASSPSPGQTMELFFGEGSRLTVL.